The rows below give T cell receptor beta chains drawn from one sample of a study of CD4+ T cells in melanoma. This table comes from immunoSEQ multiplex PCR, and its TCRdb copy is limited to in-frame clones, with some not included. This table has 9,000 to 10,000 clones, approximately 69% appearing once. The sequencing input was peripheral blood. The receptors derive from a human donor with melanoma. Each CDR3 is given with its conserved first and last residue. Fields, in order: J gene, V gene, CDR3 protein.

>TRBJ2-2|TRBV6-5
CASSYSNTGELFF
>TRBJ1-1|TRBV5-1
CASSGQGGLSEAFF
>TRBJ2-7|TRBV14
CASSQDSSYEQYF
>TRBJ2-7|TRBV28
CASSSGQGPYEQYF
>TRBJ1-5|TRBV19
CASSRTGGSNQPQHF
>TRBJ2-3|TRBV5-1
CASSLLGEVVTDTQYF
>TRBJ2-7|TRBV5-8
CASPRDRAYEQYF
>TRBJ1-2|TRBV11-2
CASSLGQPDPFF
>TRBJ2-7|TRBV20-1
CSAVGAGGQYF
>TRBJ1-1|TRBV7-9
CASSLVGTGDTEAFF
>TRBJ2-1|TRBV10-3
CAISDPPTHNEQFF
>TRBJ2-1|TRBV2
CASSVADEQFF
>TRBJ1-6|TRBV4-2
CASSQGGQNHNSPLHF
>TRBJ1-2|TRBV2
CASSSQQGNYGYTF
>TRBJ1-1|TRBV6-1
CASNRDGNTEAFF
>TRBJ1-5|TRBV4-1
CASSQEGAGPSNQPQHF